The 27 T cell receptor beta chains given below trace back to one sample, sequenced in a study of blood T cell repertoires in COVID-19. Profiled with immunoSEQ multiplex PCR; TCRdb holds only in-frame clones, not every one. The table lists more than 300,000 clones, 90% to 95% of them singletons, with more than 0.85% in the top ten. Sequenced: PBMCs or T cells enriched from blood (not recorded which). The receptors come from a woman in her thirties or forties who had been exposed to COVID-19.

The V and J genes are TRBV2 and TRBJ1-1, with D unresolved. Looked up from germline, CDR1 is SNHLY and CDR2 is FYNNEI. V gave up 2 bases and J gave up 7 bases, with 14 bases separating them. The CDR3 consists of 14 residues. The DNA for the CDR3 is TGTGCCAGCAGTGAACTCCAGGTCCCCCGTGAAGCTTTCTTT. Protein product: CASSELQVPREAFF.

This chain connects TRBV7-9 to TRBJ1-6, with 7 bases identical to TRBD1. The CDR3 contains 19 residues. Germline loops: CDR1 SEHNR, CDR2 FQNEAQ (reference sequence). V lost 6 bases and J lost 6; bases outside the gene matches: 20. The CDR3 nucleotides read TGTGCCAGCAGTAAAACCCGAATCCGGGACAGAAGAGCTAATTCACCCCTCCACTTT. It encodes CASSKTRIRDRRANSPLHF.

The chain recombines TRBV9 with TRBJ1-3; the D is unclear. The V gene's germline CDR1 is SGDLS and CDR2 YYNGEE. The CDR3 contains 14 residues. Trimming shortened V by 1 base and J by 2 bases, and 7 bases separated the two germline ends. CDR3 coding DNA: TGTGCCAGCAGCGTAAGCGGACCTGGAAACACCATATATTTT. Translating it yields CASSVSGPGNTIYF.

The genes are TRBV18 and TRBJ2-7; no reliable D call. The CDR3 consists of 13 residues. Germline V CDR1 and CDR2: KGHSH, LQKENI. Deletions cut 6 bases from V and 0 bases from J, with 9 bases between. In DNA form, the CDR3 reads TGTGCCAGCTCCCCCAGGAACTCCTACGAGCAGTACTTC. It translates to CASSPRNSYEQYF.

The chain recombines TRBV7-6 with TRBJ1-1, with 7 bases matching TRBD1. The CDR3 extends over 17 amino acids. V gave up 5 bases and J gave up 1 base; unmatched junction bases: 13. CDR1 and CDR2 (germline): SGHVS, FNYEAQ. The CDR3 DNA sequence: TGTGCCAGCAGCCCTCAGGGGGTGACCCTCCCGAACACTGAAGCTTTCTTT. It translates to CASSPQGVTLPNTEAFF.

As regards this clone: This same CDR3 is encoded by further DNA sequences in the sample. The V call is TRBV11-2, the J call TRBJ1-1, with a weak D call TRBD1 (5 bases). The CDR3 spans 12 residues. Germline V CDR1 and CDR2: SGHAT, FQNNGV. Trimming took 5 bases from V and 4 from J, leaving 8 bases between them. The CDR3 loop reads CASSRGGTEAFF. CDR3 nucleotide sequence: TGTGCCAGCAGCCGCGGGGGCACTGAAGCTTTCTTT.

This chain joins TRBV24-1 and TRBJ1-1, with 7 bases that match TRBD1. The J segment lost 3 bases and the V segment lost 8 bases, leaving 8 bases of the junction unmatched. The germline CDR1 and CDR2 sequences are KGHDR and SFDVKD. CDR3 length: 14 residues. CDR3 DNA: TGTGCCACCACCGCACAGGGGTTAGACACTGAAGCTTTCTTT. As protein: CATTAQGLDTEAFF.

V and J are TRBV3-1 (or the pseudogene TRBV3-2) and TRBJ1-2; D is unclear. The CDR3 sequence is 13 residues long. Looked up from germline, CDR1 is LGHDT and CDR2 is YNNKEL (reference sequence). Trimming left V 1 base short and J 5 bases short, with 8 bases between. The CDR3 spells CASSQASGYGYTF. CDR3 coding DNA: TGTGCCAGCAGCCAAGCGTCGGGTTATGGCTACACCTTC.

The rearrangement uses TRBV27 and TRBJ1-6; no definite D call. The germline V gene has CDR1 MNHEY and CDR2 SMNVEV (reference sequence). This CDR3 is built from 17 residues. V was shortened by 0 bases and J by 8 bases, with 17 bases between the two germline ends. The DNA for the CDR3 is TGTGCCAGCAGTTTATCACCCGTTTTCAGACAAGATTCACCCCTCCACTTT. This gives the protein CASSLSPVFRQDSPLHF.

This clone was seen just once. This chain connects TRBV18 to TRBJ1-1; TRBD1 is a possible D gene (5 bases). V was clipped by 2 bases and J by 7 bases, with 11 bases between them. The CDR3 contains 13 residues. CDR1 and CDR2 (germline): KGHSH, LQKENI. The CDR3 spells CASSPSGSFEAFF. CDR3 DNA: TGTGCCAGCTCACCATCAGGGTCGTTTGAAGCTTTCTTT.

The CDR3 nucleotides read TGTGCCACCTCCCGGAGGTTTGGGGGCTACACCTTC. As protein: CATSRRFGGYTF. The rearrangement links TRBV24-1 to TRBJ1-2; D is unclear. The ends were cut back, 9 bases at V and 8 bases at J, with 15 bases in the middle. The CDR3 is 12 residues long. CDR1 is KGHDR, CDR2 SFDVKD, per germline.

As for this clone: Other DNA sequences from this sample encode an identical CDR3 as well. V gene TRBV5-1 combines with J gene TRBJ1-1, with 7 bases identical to TRBD1. V gave up 4 bases and J gave up 1 base; unmatched junction bases: 4. CDR1 and CDR2 (germline): SGHRS, YFSETQ. The CDR3 loop spans 14 amino acids. Here the CDR3 reads CASSLRQGNTEAFF. The DNA of the CDR3 is TGCGCCAGCAGCCTCAGACAGGGGAACACTGAAGCTTTCTTT. The variable domain in full, completed from reference TRBV5-1 and TRBJ1-1, reads KAGVTQTPRYLIKTRGQQVTLSCSPISGHRSVSWYQQTPGQGLQFLFEYFSETQRNKGNFPGRFSGRQFSNSRSEMNVSTLELGDSALYLCASSLRQGNTEAFFGQGTRLTVV.

The gene calls are TRBV10-2 and TRBJ1-2; 7 bases line up with TRBD1. CDR3 length: 14 amino acids. V lost 2 bases to trimming and J lost 6 bases; unmatched junction nucleotides: 6. Germline V gives CDR1 WSHSY, CDR2 SAAADI. CDR3 sequence: CASSEDRAPNGYTF. The CDR3 DNA follows: TGCGCCAGCAGTGAGGACAGGGCACCGAATGGCTACACCTTC.

The chain combines TRBV30 with TRBJ1-5, with 7 bases aligning to TRBD1. Germline CDR1 reads GTSNPN; CDR2 reads SVGIG (reference sequence). The J segment lost 6 bases and the V segment lost 0 bases, leaving 2 bases of the junction unmatched. The CDR3 is made up of 13 amino acids. This CDR3 reads CAWSVKGAQPQHF. In DNA, the CDR3 is TGTGCCTGGAGTGTCAAGGGGGCTCAGCCCCAGCATTTT.

The rearrangement links TRBV5-1 to TRBJ2-1; possibly TRBD2 for D (6 bases). V was pared by 3 bases and J by 10 bases, with 14 bases between. The germline V gene has CDR1 SGHRS and CDR2 YFSETQ. The CDR3 consists of 13 residues. The CDR3 loop reads CASSSHPAGEQFF. CDR3 DNA sequence: TGCGCCAGCAGCTCCCACCCGGCGGGGGAGCAGTTCTTC.

The chain links TRBV27 to TRBJ1-4; 9 nucleotides align to TRBD1. The CDR3 covers 18 residues. Trimming cost V 5 bases and J 8 bases; bases outside gene matches: 18. Germline assignment: CDR1 MNHEY and CDR2 SMNVEV (reference sequence). The CDR3 spells CASSTGTGRQRTGEKLFF. The CDR3 nucleotides are TGTGCCAGCAGTACCGGGACAGGGCGACAGCGGACGGGGGAAAAACTGTTTTTT.

V and J are TRBV30 and TRBJ1-6, with D perhaps TRBD1 (5 bases). V was cut by 1 base and J by 6 bases, with 10 bases left in between. Germline CDR1 GTSNPN, CDR2 SVGIG (reference sequence). The CDR3 is made up of 14 amino acids. For the CDR3, the DNA is TGTGCCTGGAGTGAGGGGCAGGGTAATTCACCCCTCCACTTT. Protein product: CAWSEGQGNSPLHF. The whole variable domain, filled in from reference TRBV30 and TRBJ1-6, reads SQTIHQWPATLVQPVGSPLSLECTVEGTSNPNLYWYRQAAGRGLQLLFYSVGIGQISSEVPQNLSASRPQDRQFILSSKKLLLSDSGFYLCAWSEGQGNSPLHFGNGTRLTVT.

The chain carries TRBV18 and TRBJ1-1; D is ambiguous. The CDR3 extends over 15 amino acids. V lost 0 bases and J 0 bases, leaving 8 bases between the germline ends. The germline CDR1 and CDR2 sequences are KGHSH and LQKENI. The CDR3 bases are TGTGCCAGCTCACCACCGGAGGGAATGAACACTGAAGCTTTCTTT. Encoded protein: CASSPPEGMNTEAFF. Full variable domain (rest looked up from reference TRBV18 and TRBJ1-1): NAGVMQNPRHLVRRRGQEARLRCSPMKGHSHVYWYRQLPEEGLKFMVYLQKENIIDESGMPKERFSAEFPKEGPSILRIQQVVRGDSAAYFCASSPPEGMNTEAFFGQGTRLTVV.

DNA for the CDR3: TGCGCCAGCAATGTGGAGACGGGGACCGGGGAGCTGTTTTTT. Encoded protein: CASNVETGTGELFF. V and J are TRBV5-1 and TRBJ2-2; TRBD2 is a possible D gene (5 bases). Looked up from germline, CDR1 is SGHRS and CDR2 is YFSETQ. The CDR3 totals 14 residues. V was cut by 6 bases and J by 5 bases, with 14 bases left in between.

V is TRBV19 and J is TRBJ1-1; D is ambiguous. This CDR3 has 15 residues. Germline V gene sequence: CDR1 LNHDA, CDR2 SQIVND (reference sequence). V lost 6 bases to trimming and J lost 1 base, with 15 bases between them. The CDR3 loop reads CASRAQREGNTEAFF. The CDR3 DNA sequence: TGTGCCAGTAGGGCTCAACGCGAGGGGAACACTGAAGCTTTCTTT. Variable domain in full (rest from reference TRBV19 and TRBJ1-1): DGGITQSPKYLFRKEGQNVTLSCEQNLNHDAMYWYRQDPGQGLRLIYYSQIVNDFQKGDIAEGYSVSREKKESFPLTVTSAQKNPTAFYLCASRAQREGNTEAFFGQGTRLTVV.

The rearrangement links TRBV11-3 to TRBJ1-1; D possibly corresponds to TRBD1 (5 bases). CDR3 length equals 14 residues. CDR1 is SGHNT and CDR2 is YENEEA in the germline V gene. The germline V and J ends were trimmed by 4 bases and 2 bases, with 11 bases remaining between them. The DNA for the CDR3 is TGTGCCAGCAGCTCAGGACAATCCAACACTGAAGCTTTCTTT. Its translation is CASSSGQSNTEAFF.

V is TRBV9 and J is TRBJ2-1, with 13 bases matching TRBD2. The V segment lost 2 bases and the J segment 6 bases; nucleotides outside the gene matches: 11. The germline V gene has CDR1 SGDLS and CDR2 YYNGEE. This CDR3 has 18 residues. The CDR3: CASSVTSGGAVVGNEQFF. The CDR3 bases are TGTGCCAGCAGCGTTACTAGCGGGGGGGCCGTGGTGGGCAATGAGCAGTTCTTC.

The J gene is TRBJ1-1, the V gene TRBV21-1. TRBV21-1 is flagged as a pseudogene. This CDR3 spans 12 amino acids. CDR3 bases: TGTGCCAGCAGCAAGGGGGGGCAGAAAGCTTTCTTT. It translates to CASSKGGQKAFF.

The rearrangement joins TRBV7-2 to TRBJ2-1, with 10 nucleotides matching TRBD2. This CDR3 has 18 amino acids. V lost 1 base and J lost 4; bases outside the gene matches: 10. Germline values: CDR1 SGHTA, CDR2 FQGNSA. CDR3 region: CASSLDWLAGATYNEQFF. The DNA for the CDR3 is TGTGCCAGCAGCTTAGATTGGCTAGCGGGAGCTACTTACAATGAGCAGTTCTTC. Variable domain in full (rest from reference TRBV7-2 and TRBJ2-1): GAGVSQSPSNKVTEKGKDVELRCDPISGHTALYWYRQSLGQGLEFLIYFQGNSAPDKSGLPSDRFSAERTGGSVSTLTIQRTQQEDSAVYLCASSLDWLAGATYNEQFFGPGTRLTVL.

The CDR3 DNA reads as TGTGCCAGCAATAAACTAGCGGGAGGAGACCGGGAGCTGTTTTTT. Translated: CASNKLAGGDRELFF. The J gene is TRBJ2-2, the V gene TRBV2; 12 bases map to TRBD2. Germline V gene data show CDR1 as SNHLY and CDR2 as FYNNEI. The J segment lost 9 bases and the V segment lost 7 bases, leaving 9 bases of the junction unmatched. The CDR3 has 15 amino acids.

This clone was seen once. This chain connects TRBV19 to TRBJ1-1; TRBD1 aligns across 8 bases. Germline CDR1 and CDR2: LNHDA and SQIVND (reference sequence). The CDR3 extends over 16 amino acids. V lost 8 bases, J lost 0 bases, and 11 bases stayed unmatched. CDR3: CASGPWTGSMNTEAFF. CDR3 coding DNA: TGTGCCAGTGGCCCGTGGACAGGGAGCATGAACACTGAAGCTTTCTTT.

V is TRBV11-3 and J is TRBJ2-1, with D possibly matching TRBD1 (6 bases). This CDR3 has 16 residues. V was shortened by 5 bases and J by 0 bases, with 14 bases between the two germline ends. Germline lookup yields CDR1 SGHNT and CDR2 YENEEA. The CDR3 loop is CASSPTTGSSYNEQFF. Here the CDR3 DNA reads TGTGCCAGCAGCCCGACAACAGGGAGCTCCTACAATGAGCAGTTCTTC. Complete variable domain (other parts from reference TRBV11-3 and TRBJ2-1): EAGVVQSPRYKIIEKKQPVAFWCNPISGHNTLYWYLQNLGQGPELLIRYENEEAVDDSQLPKDRFSAERLKGVDSTLKIQPAELGDSAVYLCASSPTTGSSYNEQFFGPGTRLTVL.